The clone carrying this TCR beta chain was seen a handful of times. Its target is not known. This entry is derived from a study of T cells in narcolepsy. The study, taken as a whole, reports: Autoreactive clone sequences were missing from some blood memory CD4+ repertoires. HCRT-specific and TRIB2-specific autoreactive clonotypes appeared among same-patient CSF and blood CD4+ clonotypes.

TCRdb's copy holds only in-frame clones and misses some; the assay was immunoSEQ multiplex PCR. This sample carries approximately 25,000 clones, roughly 62% of them seen once, and the ten largest clones take approximately 12%. Sequencing used memory (CD45RA-) CD4+ T cells from blood. This TCR came from a human donor in good health.

The CDR3 reads CASSPGGTANQPQHF. The CDR3 DNA sequence: TGCGCCAGCAGCCCGGGAGGGACAGCTAATCAGCCCCAGCATTTT. The chain has TRBV5-1 and TRBJ1-5; 7 nucleotides agree with TRBD1. Per germline, CDR1 SGHRS and CDR2 YFSETQ. This CDR3 contains 15 residues. Unmatched junction bases numbered 8, after V lost 4 bases and J lost 4 bases.